A single sample gave rise to the 9 T cell receptor beta chains below, sequenced in a study of cytomegalovirus exposure and HLA in healthy donors. Amplification used 60 Vbeta primers and 13 Jbeta primers. Clones were sequenced by immunoSEQ multiplex PCR, and TCRdb holds only the in-frame ones, with some missing. In the table there are fewer than 30,000 clones, 62% of which are singletons. Sequencing input: PBMCs. These receptors all stem from a male donor in good health and CMV-seropositive.

This clone was seen more than once but under ten times. The chain joins TRBV29-1 to TRBJ1-1; D is possibly TRBD1 (5 bases). V was trimmed by 5 bases and J by 1 base, leaving 14 bases between them. Germline-derived CDR1 and CDR2 are SQVTM and ANQGSEA. The CDR3 covers 14 residues. The CDR3 loop is CSVFFRQGNTEAFF. CDR3 coding DNA: TGCAGCGTTTTTTTTAGGCAGGGGAACACTGAAGCTTTCTTT.

The J gene is TRBJ2-3, the V gene TRBV27, with 11 nucleotides matching TRBD2. The CDR3 consists of 17 residues. Trimming cost V 4 bases and J 4 bases; bases outside gene matches: 10. Germline-derived CDR1 and CDR2 are MNHEY and SMNVEV (reference sequence). The CDR3 reads CASSSSLAGGWPDTQYF. The CDR3 DNA sequence: TGTGCCAGCAGTTCCTCGTTAGCGGGAGGGTGGCCAGATACGCAGTATTTT.

The rearrangement joins TRBV6-5 to TRBJ2-3; 8 bases agree with TRBD1. CDR1 is MNHEY, CDR2 SVGAGI, per germline. The CDR3 covers 13 residues. J gave up 10 bases and V 8 bases, and 11 bases lay outside the gene matches. This CDR3 is CASGGQGARSQYF. The CDR3 DNA follows: TGTGCCAGCGGCGGGCAGGGGGCGCGGTCGCAGTATTTT.

This clone has only a few counts. One end of the junction varies from germline; a read error may be responsible. The gene calls are TRBV25-1 and TRBJ2-2; no definite D call. CDR1 and CDR2 (germline): MGHDK, SYGVNS. The CDR3 has 13 residues. CDR3 in amino acids: CVSSRLGTGELFF. The CDR3, as DNA: TGTGTCAGCTCACGACTTGGCACCGGGGAGCTGTTTTTT.

This sequence joins TRBV19 and TRBJ1-2; maybe TRBD1 (6 bases). V lost 6 bases and J 5 bases, leaving 19 bases between the germline ends. Germline CDR1 reads LNHDA; CDR2 reads SQIVND (reference sequence). This CDR3 comprises 15 residues. CDR3 sequence reads: CASSPHTTGSYGYTF. The CDR3 bases are TGTGCCAGTAGCCCTCACACGACAGGATCTTATGGCTACACCTTC.

This sequence joins TRBV7-6 and TRBJ2-1, with 8 bases aligning to TRBD2. Losses at the gene ends were 5 bases for V and 5 bases for J; bases not matched to a gene: 8. CDR1 is SGHVS and CDR2 is FNYEAQ in the germline V gene. The CDR3 has 15 amino acids. The CDR3 region is CASSAGLVGHNEQFF. For the CDR3, the DNA is TGTGCCAGCAGCGCGGGACTAGTAGGGCACAATGAGCAGTTCTTC.

This clone was found a few times. The CDR3 spells CATSRGLTGNYEQYF. As DNA, the CDR3 is TGTGCCACCAGCAGGGGACTGACAGGGAACTACGAGCAGTACTTC. The chain combines TRBV15 with TRBJ2-7, with D maybe TRBD1 (7 bases). The CDR3 loop spans 15 amino acids. Germline V gives CDR1 LNHNV, CDR2 YYDKDF (reference sequence). Trimming left V 3 bases short and J 3 bases short, with 15 bases between.

The chain has TRBV6-4 and TRBJ2-3; 10 bases map to TRBD1. The CDR3 contains 15 residues. Losses at the gene ends were 0 bases for V and 4 bases for J; bases not matched to a gene: 1. Per germline, CDR1 MRHNA and CDR2 SNTAGT. The CDR3 is CASSDSTGGADTQYF. The CDR3 DNA reads TGTGCCAGCAGTGACTCGACAGGGGGCGCAGATACGCAGTATTTT.

This rearrangement joins TRBV12-5 to TRBJ1-1; TRBD1 aligns across 8 bases. The germline V gene has CDR1 LGHNT and CDR2 FRNRAP. Germline trimming cut 4 bases from V and 1 base from J; bases unmatched to any gene: 11. The CDR3 has 17 residues. The CDR3, as DNA: TGTGCTAGTGGTTCATGGGACAGGCAACTAAGGAACACTGAAGCTTTCTTT. Its protein product is CASGSWDRQLRNTEAFF.